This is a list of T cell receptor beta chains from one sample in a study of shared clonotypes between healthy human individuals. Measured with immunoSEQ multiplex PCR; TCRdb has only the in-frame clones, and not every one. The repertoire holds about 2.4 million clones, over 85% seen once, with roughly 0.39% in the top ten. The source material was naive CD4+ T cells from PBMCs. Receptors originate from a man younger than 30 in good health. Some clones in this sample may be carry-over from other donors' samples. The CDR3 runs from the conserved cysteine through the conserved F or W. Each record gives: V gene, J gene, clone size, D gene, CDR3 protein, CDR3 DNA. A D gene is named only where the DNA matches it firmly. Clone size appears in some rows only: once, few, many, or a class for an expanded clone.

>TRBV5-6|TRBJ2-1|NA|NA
CASSLVPYLDEQFF
TGTGCCAGCAGCTTAGTTCCCTATTTGGATGAGCAGTTCTTC
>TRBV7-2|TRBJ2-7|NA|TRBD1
CASSFTGTVYEQYF
TGTGCCAGCAGCTTCACCGGGACAGTCTACGAGCAGTACTTC
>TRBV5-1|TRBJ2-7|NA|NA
CASSLSPGRMRNEQYF
TGCGCCAGCAGCTTGAGTCCTGGGCGTATGAGAAACGAGCAGTACTTC
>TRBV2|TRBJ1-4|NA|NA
CASSEQGLNEKLFF
TGTGCCAGCAGTGAACAGGGGCTTAATGAAAAACTGTTTTTT
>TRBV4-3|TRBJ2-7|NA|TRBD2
CASSQGGRSYEQYF
TGCGCCAGCAGCCAAGGCGGGAGAAGCTACGAGCAGTACTTC
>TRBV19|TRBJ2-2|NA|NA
CASSIGGANTGELFF
TGTGCCAGTAGTATTGGCGGGGCGAACACCGGGGAGCTGTTTTTT
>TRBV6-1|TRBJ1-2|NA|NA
CASSDPRGAYYGYTF
TGTGCCAGCAGTGACCCACGAGGGGCATACTATGGCTACACCTTC
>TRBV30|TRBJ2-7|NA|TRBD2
CARSGVAGLFEQYF
TGTGCCCGAAGCGGGGTAGCGGGATTGTTCGAGCAGTACTTC
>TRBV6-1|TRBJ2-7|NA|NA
CASRSGNDRTYEQYF
TGTGCCAGCAGGAGCGGAAACGACAGAACCTACGAGCAGTACTTC
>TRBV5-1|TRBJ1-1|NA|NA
CASSFGSPNTEAFF
TGCGCCAGCAGCTTTGGGTCGCCAAACACTGAAGCTTTCTTT
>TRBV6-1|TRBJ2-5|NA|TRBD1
CASSTGVETQYF
TGTGCCAGCAGTACAGGGGTAGAGACCCAATACTTC
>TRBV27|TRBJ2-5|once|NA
CASSLADSQETQYF
TGTGCCAGCAGTTTAGCCGACAGCCAAGAGACCCAGTACTTC
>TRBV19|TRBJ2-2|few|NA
CAINRPPDTGELFF
TGTGCCATTAACAGGCCTCCGGACACCGGGGAGCTGTTTTTT
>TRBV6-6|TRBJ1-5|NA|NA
CASSSQGGNQPQHF
TGTGCCAGCAGTTCTCAGGGTGGCAATCAGCCCCAGCATTTT
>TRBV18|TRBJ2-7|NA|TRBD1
CASSPPDRGYEQYF
TGTGCCAGCTCACCACCGGACAGGGGCTACGAGCAGTACTTC
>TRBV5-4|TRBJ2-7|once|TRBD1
CASSLVGQGYEQYF
TGTGCCAGCAGCTTGGTGGGACAGGGCTACGAGCAGTACTTC
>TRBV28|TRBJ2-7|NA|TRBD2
CASSSGLAGLYEQYF
TGTGCCAGCAGTTCTGGACTAGCGGGTTTGTACGAGCAGTACTTC
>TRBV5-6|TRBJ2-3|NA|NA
CASSLAPGLADTQYF
TGTGCCAGCAGCTTGGCCCCGGGGCTAGCAGATACGCAGTATTTT
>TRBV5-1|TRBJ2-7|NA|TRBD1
CASSLEPGGMSYEQYF
TGCGCCAGCAGCTTGGAGCCAGGGGGAATGAGTTACGAGCAGTACTTC
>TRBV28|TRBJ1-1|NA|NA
CASSLRQGRSGNTEAFF
TGTGCCAGCAGTTTACGGCAGGGGCGGTCTGGGAACACTGAAGCTTTCTTT
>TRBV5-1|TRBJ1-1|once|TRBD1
CASSLGGLGTEAFF
TGCGCCAGCAGCTTAGGGGGCCTGGGGACTGAAGCTTTCTTT
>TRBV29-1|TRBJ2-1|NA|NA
CSVERQISYNEQFF
TGCAGCGTTGAAAGACAGATCTCCTACAATGAGCAGTTCTTC
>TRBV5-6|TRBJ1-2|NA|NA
CASSLRGAVYGYTF
TGTGCCAGCAGCTTGAGGGGCGCGGTCTATGGCTACACCTTC
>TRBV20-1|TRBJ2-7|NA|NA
CSGGTYEQYF
TGCAGTGGCGGAACCTACGAGCAGTACTTC
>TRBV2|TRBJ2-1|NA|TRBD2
CASSESGRPYNEQFF
TGTGCCAGCAGTGAGAGCGGGAGACCCTACAATGAGCAGTTCTTC
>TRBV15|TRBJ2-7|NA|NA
CATRKTLLGEQYF
TGTGCCACCAGGAAAACCCTCTTAGGGGAGCAGTACTTC
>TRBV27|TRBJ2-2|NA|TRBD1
CASSWGQATGELFF
TGTGCCAGCAGCTGGGGACAGGCCACCGGGGAGCTGTTTTTT
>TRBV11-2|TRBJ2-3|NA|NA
CASSDRLGTDTQYF
TGTGCCAGCAGCGACCGGCTAGGCACAGATACGCAGTATTTT